The entry that follows covers one T cell receptor (beta chain) sequence. The identical CDR3 is also encoded by other nucleotide sequences in the sample. These data come from a study of shared clonotypes between healthy human individuals. The protocol was immunoSEQ multiplex PCR, while the TCRdb copy is restricted to in-frame clones and leaves out a portion. The data contain roughly 2.5 million clones, roughly 92% of them seen just once; the ten biggest clones take up about 0.13%. V was cut by 6 bases and J by 5 bases, with 13 bases left in between. The length of the CDR3 is 14 residues. Germline V gene sequence: CDR1 LNHDA, CDR2 SQIVND (reference sequence).

V and J are TRBV19 and TRBJ1-4, with D hard to call. The sample taken for sequencing was naive CD4+ T cells sorted from blood. Subset: CD45RA+ positively selected. This clonotype was obtained from a man between 18 and 35 years old in good health. The chain's CDR3 is CASSPGGGNEKLFF. DNA for the CDR3: TGTGCCAGTAGCCCGGGTGGCGGGAATGAAAAACTGTTTTTT.